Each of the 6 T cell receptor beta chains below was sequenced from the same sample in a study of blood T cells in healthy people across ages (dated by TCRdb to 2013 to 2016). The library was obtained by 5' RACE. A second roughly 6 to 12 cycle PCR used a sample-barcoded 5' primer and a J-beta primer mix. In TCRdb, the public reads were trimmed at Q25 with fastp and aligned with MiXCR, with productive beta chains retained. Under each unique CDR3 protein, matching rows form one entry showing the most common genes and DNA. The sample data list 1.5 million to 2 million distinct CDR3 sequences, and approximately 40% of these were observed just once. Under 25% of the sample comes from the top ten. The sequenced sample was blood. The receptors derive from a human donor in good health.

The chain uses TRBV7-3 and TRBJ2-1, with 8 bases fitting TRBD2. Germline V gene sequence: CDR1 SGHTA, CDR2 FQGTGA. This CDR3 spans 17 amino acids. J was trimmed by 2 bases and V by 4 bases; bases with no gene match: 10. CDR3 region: CASSSRPLAATYNEQFF. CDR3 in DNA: TGTGCCAGCAGCTCGAGACCACTAGCGGCAACCTACAATGAGCAGTTCTTC.

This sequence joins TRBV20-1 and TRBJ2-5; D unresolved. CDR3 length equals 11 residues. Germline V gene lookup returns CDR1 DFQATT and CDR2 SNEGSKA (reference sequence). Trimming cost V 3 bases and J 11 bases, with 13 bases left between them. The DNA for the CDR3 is TGCAGTGCTAGGTATAACCCCGGGCAGTACTTC. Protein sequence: CSARYNPGQYF.

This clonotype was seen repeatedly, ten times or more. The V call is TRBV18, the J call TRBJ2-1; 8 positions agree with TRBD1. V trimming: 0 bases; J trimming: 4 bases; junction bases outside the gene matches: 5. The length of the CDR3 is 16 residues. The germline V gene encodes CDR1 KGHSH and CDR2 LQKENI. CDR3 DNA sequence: TGTGCCAGCTCACCACCGATGACAGGGGTATACAATGAGCAGTTCTTC. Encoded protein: CASSPPMTGVYNEQFF.

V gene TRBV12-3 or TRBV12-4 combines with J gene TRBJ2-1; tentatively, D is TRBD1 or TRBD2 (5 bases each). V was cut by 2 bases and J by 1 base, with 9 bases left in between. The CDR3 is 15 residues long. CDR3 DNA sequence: TGTGCCAGCAGTTTATGGGGGAAATCCTACAATGAGCAGTTCTTC. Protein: CASSLWGKSYNEQFF.

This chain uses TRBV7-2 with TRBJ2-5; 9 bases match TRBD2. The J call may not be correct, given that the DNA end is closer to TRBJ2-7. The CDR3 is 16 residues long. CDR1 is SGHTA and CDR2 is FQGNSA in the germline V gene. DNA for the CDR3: TGTGCCAGCAGCGCCGGACGAGCGGGGGGCCAAAACGAGCAGTACTTC. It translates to CASSAGRAGGQNEQYF.

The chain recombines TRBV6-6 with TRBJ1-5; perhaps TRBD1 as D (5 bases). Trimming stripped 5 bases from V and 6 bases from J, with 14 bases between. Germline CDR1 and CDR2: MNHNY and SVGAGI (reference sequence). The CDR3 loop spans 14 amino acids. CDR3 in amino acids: CASSPARGVQPQHF. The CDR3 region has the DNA TGTGCCAGCAGTCCGGCCCGAGGGGTTCAGCCCCAGCATTTT.